This T cell receptor beta chain was sequenced during a study of CD8+ T cells in alopecia areata. Study conclusions and caveats: Especially in alopecia totalis/universalis, lesional scalp showed greater clonality than normal scalp did.

The germline V and J ends were trimmed by 0 bases and 4 bases, with 9 bases remaining between them. Germline values: CDR1 MNHEY, CDR2 SMNVEV (reference sequence). The CDR3 has 14 amino acids. Separation by sorting yielded CD4+ and CD8+ T cells from PBMCs. It was cDNA, reverse transcribed from extracted RNA, that served as the sequencing template. The method was immunoSEQ multiplex PCR; TCRdb's version includes in-frame clones alone and lacks a portion of them. The repertoire holds 140,000 or so clones, with about two thirds as singletons. A word on this clone: The target antigen is unknown.

Sequencing was carried out using CD8+ T cells sorted from blood. The chain has TRBV27 and TRBJ2-5, with no clear D. The TCR sequence derives from a human donor in good health. The CDR3 reads CASSLSRLLETQYF. Written as DNA, the CDR3 is TGTGCCAGCAGTTTATCCCGACTCTTAGAGACCCAGTACTTC.